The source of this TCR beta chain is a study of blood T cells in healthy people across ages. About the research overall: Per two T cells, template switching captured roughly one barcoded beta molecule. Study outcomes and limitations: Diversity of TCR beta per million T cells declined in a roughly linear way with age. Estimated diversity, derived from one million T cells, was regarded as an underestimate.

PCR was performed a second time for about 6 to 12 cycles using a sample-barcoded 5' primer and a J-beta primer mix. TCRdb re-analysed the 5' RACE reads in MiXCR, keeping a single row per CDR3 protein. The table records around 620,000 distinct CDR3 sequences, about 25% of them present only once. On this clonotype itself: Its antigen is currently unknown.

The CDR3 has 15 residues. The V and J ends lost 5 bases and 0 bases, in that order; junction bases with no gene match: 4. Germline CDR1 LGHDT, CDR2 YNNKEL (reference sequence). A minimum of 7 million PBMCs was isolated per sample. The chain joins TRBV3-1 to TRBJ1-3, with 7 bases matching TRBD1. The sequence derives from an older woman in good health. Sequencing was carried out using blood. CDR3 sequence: CASSGQATSGNTIYF. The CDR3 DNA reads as TGTGCCAGCAGCGGACAGGCTACCTCTGGAAACACCATATATTTT.